This T cell receptor beta chain was sequenced in a study of CD8+ T cells in alopecia areata. Overall study: Tofacitinib administration to treated patients was oral, at 5 to 10 mg twice daily. Scalp area affected, as a percentage, set the severity score of treated patients.

The treatment: oral pan-JAK inhibitor, 5-10 mg twice daily. Concerning this clone itself: Its target is unknown.

Investigators isolated RNA and reverse transcribed it into cDNA to act as the sequencing template. Produced via immunoSEQ multiplex PCR; TCRdb's table is partial and in-frame only. The table has around 270,000 clones, roughly 50% seen once; the top ten hold under 2%. Findings and caveats of the study: Among patients, TCR sharing was less clear than in mice, a difference possibly due in part to HLA diversity in the patient population.

CDR1 is SGHRS, CDR2 YFSETQ, per germline. The CDR3 has 14 amino acids. The ends were cut back, 3 bases at V and 5 bases at J, with 14 bases in the middle. V is TRBV5-1 and J is TRBJ1-1; a possible D gene is TRBD1 (6 bases). This receptor was taken from a human donor with alopecia areata. The starting material was CD4+ T cells sorted from blood, obtained at week 24, from a patient treated with tofacitinib. The chain's CDR3 is CASSWEGVGTEAFF. The CDR3 DNA is TGCGCCAGCAGCTGGGAGGGGGTCGGGACTGAAGCTTTCTTT.